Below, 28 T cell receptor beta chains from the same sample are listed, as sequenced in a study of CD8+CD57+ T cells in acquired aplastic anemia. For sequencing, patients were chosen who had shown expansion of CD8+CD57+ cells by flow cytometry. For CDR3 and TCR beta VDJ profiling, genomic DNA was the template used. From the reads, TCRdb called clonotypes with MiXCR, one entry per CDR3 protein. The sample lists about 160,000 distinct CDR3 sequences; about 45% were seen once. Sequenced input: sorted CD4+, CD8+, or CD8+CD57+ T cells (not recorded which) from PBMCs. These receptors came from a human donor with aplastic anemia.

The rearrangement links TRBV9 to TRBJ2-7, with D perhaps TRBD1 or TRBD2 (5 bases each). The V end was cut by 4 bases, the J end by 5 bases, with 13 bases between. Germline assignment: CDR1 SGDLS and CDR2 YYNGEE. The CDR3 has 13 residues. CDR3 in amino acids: CASSLGRDDEQYF. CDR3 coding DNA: TGTGCCAGCAGCTTGGGACGGGACGACGAGCAGTACTTC.

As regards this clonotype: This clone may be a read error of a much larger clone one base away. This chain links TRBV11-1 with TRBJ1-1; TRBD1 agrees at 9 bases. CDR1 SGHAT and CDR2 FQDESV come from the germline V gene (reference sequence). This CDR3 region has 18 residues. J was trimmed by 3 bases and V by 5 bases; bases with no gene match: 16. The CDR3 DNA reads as TGTGCCAGCAGCCCACCCCTCGGGACAGGGCATTTGGACACTGAAGCTTTCTTT. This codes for CASSPPLGTGHLDTEAFF.

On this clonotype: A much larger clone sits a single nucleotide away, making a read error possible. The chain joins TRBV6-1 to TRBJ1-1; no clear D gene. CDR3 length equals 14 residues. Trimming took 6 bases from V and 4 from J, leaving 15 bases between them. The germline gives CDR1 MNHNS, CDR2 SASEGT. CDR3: CASRDAILSTEAFF. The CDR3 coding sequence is TGTGCCAGCAGGGATGCCATTTTGAGCACTGAAGCTTTCTTT.

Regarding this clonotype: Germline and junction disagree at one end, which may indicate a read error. This CDR3 reads CAISGAWGYTF. The CDR3, as DNA: TGTGCCATCAGCGGGGCCTGGGGCTACACCTTC. The chain couples TRBV7-8 to TRBJ1-2; possibly TRBD1 for D (5 bases). The CDR3 has 11 amino acids. Germline CDR1 is SGHVS and CDR2 is FQNEAQ.

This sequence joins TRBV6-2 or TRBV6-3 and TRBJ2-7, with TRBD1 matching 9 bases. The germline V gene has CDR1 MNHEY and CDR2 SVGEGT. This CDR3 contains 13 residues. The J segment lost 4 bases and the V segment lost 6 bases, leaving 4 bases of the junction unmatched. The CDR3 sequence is CASRETGGYEQYF. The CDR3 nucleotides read TGTGCCAGCAGGGAGACAGGGGGATACGAGCAGTACTTC.

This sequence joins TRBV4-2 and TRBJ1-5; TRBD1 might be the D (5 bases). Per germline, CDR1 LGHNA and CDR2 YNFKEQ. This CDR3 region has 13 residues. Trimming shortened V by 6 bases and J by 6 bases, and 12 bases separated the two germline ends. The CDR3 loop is CASSWDGGQPQHF. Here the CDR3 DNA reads TGTGCCAGCAGTTGGGACGGGGGTCAGCCCCAGCATTTT.

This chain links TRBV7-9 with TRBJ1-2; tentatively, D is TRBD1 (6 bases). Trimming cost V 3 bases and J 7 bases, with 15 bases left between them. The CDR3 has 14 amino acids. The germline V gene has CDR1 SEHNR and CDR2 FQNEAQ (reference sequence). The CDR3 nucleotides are TGTGCCAGCAGCTTTACTACAGGGAGTTCTGGCTACACCTTC. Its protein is CASSFTTGSSGYTF.

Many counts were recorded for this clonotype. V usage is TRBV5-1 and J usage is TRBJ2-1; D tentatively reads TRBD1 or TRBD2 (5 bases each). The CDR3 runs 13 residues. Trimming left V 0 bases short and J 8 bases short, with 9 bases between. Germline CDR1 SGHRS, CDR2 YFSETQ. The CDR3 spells CASSLGDVDEQFF. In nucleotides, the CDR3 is TGCGCCAGCAGCTTGGGGGACGTGGATGAGCAGTTCTTC. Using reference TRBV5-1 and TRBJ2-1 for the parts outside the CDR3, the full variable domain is KAGVTQTPRYLIKTRGQQVTLSCSPISGHRSVSWYQQTPGQGLQFLFEYFSETQRNKGNFPGRFSGRQFSNSRSEMNVSTLELGDSALYLCASSLGDVDEQFFGPGTRLTVL.

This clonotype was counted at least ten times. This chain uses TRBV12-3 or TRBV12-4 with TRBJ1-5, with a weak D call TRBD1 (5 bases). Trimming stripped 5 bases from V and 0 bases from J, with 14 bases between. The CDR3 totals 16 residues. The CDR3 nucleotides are TGTGCCAGCAGTCTTTCCTTGGGGGTTAGCAATCAGCCCCAGCATTTT. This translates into CASSLSLGVSNQPQHF.

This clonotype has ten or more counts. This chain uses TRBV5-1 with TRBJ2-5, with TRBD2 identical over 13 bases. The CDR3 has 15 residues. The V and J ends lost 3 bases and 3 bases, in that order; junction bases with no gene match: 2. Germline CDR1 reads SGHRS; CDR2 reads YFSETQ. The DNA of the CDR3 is TGCGCCAGCAGCTCCGGGACTAGCGGGAAAGAGACCCAGTACTTC. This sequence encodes CASSSGTSGKETQYF. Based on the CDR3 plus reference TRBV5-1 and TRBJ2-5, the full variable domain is KAGVTQTPRYLIKTRGQQVTLSCSPISGHRSVSWYQQTPGQGLQFLFEYFSETQRNKGNFPGRFSGRQFSNSRSEMNVSTLELGDSALYLCASSSGTSGKETQYFGPGTRLLVL.

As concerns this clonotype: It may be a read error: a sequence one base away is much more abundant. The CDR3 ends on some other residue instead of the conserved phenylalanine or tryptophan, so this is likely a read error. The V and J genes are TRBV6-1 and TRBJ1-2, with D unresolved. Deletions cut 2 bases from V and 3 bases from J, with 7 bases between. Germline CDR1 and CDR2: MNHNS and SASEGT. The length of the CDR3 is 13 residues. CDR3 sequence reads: CASSENRDYGYTI. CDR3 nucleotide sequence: TGTGCCAGCAGTGAAAATCGCGACTATGGCTACACCATC.

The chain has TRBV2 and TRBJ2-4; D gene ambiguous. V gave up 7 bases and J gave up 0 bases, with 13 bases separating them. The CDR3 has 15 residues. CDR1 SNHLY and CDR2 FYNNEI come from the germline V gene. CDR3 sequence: CASTPPRGAKNIQYF. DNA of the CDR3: TGTGCCAGCACCCCCCCCAGAGGAGCCAAAAACATTCAGTACTTC.

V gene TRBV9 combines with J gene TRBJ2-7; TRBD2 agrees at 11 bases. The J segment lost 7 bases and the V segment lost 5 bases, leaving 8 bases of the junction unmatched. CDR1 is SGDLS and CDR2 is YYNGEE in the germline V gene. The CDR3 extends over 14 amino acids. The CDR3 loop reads CASSPPGLAAEQYF. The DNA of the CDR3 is TGTGCCAGCAGTCCTCCGGGACTAGCGGCAGAGCAGTACTTC.

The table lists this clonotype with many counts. CDR3 sequence (DNA): TGTGCCAGCAGCGTGTCGGGCACCGACCAAGAGACCCAGTACTTC. Amino acid sequence: CASSVSGTDQETQYF. The chain carries TRBV9 and TRBJ2-5; D gene ambiguous. This CDR3 is 15 amino acids long. V shed 2 bases and J shed 0 bases, with 11 bases lying between them. Germline V gene lookup returns CDR1 SGDLS and CDR2 YYNGEE.

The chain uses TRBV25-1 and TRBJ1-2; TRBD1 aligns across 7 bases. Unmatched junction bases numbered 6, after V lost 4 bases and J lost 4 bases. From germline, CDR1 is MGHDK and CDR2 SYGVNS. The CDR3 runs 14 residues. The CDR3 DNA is TGTGCCAGCAGTGCTACCGGGACAGTCTATGGCTACACCTTC. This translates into CASSATGTVYGYTF.

The CDR3 DNA reads TGTGCCATCAGTGAGTCGACTGTCTATGGCTACACCTTC. This sequence encodes CAISESTVYGYTF. The genes are TRBV10-3 and TRBJ1-2; D is ambiguous. V shed 0 bases and J shed 4 bases, with 6 bases lying between them. CDR1 is ENHRY and CDR2 is SYGVKD in the germline V gene. CDR3 length: 13 amino acids.

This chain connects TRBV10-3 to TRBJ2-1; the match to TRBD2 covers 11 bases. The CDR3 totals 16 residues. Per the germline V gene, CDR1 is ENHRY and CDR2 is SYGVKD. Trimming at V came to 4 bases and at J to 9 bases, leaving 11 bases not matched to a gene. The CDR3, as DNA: TGTGCCATCAGTGGGGATCATAGCGGGAGGGCCGGTGAGCAGTTCTTC. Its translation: CAISGDHSGRAGEQFF.

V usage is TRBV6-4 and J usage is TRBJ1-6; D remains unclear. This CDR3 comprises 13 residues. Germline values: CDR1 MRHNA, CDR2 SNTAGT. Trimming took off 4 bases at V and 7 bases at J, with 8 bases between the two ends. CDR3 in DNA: TGTGCCAGCAGTGTCCAGGAGAATTCACCCCTCCACTTT. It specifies CASSVQENSPLHF.

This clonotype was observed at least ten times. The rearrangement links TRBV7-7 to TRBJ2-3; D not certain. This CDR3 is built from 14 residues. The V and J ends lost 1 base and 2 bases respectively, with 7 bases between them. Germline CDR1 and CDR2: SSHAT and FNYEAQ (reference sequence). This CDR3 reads CASSLGGPTDTQYF. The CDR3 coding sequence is TGTGCCAGCAGCTTAGGAGGCCCCACAGATACGCAGTATTTT.

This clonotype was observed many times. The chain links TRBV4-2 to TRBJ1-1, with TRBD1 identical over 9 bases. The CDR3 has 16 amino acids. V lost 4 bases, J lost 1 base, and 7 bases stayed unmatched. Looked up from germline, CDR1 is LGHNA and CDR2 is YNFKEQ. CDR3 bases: TGTGCCAGCAGCCCGGGACAGGGAGTCACGAACACTGAAGCTTTCTTT. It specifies CASSPGQGVTNTEAFF.

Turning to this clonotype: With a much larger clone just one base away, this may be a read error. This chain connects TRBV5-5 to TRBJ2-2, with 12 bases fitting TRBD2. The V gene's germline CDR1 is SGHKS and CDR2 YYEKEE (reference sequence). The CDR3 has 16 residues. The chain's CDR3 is CASSLLLAGGTGKLFF. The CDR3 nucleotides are TGTGCCAGCAGCTTGTTACTAGCGGGAGGAACCGGGAAGCTGTTTTTT.

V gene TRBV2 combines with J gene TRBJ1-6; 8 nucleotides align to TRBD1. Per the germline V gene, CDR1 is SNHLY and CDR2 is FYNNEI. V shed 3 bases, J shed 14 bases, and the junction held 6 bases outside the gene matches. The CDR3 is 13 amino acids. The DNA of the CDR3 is TGTGCCAGCAGTGAGGGGGACAGGCTGGCCCTCCACTTT. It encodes CASSEGDRLALHF.

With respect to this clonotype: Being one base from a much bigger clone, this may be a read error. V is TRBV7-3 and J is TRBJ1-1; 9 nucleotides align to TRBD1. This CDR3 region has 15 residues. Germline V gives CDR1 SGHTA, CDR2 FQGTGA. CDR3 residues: CVSSLGPNRDRVIFF. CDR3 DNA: TGTGTCAGCAGCTTAGGCCCTAACCGGGACAGGGTCATTTTCTTT.

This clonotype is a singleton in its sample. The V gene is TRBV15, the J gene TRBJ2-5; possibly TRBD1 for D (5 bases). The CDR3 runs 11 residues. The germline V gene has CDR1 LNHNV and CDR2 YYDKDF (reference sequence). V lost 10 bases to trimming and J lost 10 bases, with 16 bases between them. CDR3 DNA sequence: TGTGCCAGCAGGGTGGACGCGAGCCAGTACTTC. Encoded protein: CASRVDASQYF. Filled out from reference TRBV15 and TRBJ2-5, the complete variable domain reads DAMVIQNPRYQVTQFGKPVTLSCSQTLNHNVMYWYQQKSSQAPKLLFHYYDKDFNNEADTPDNFQSRRPNTSFCFLDIRSPGLGDTAMYLCASRVDASQYFGPGTRLLVL.

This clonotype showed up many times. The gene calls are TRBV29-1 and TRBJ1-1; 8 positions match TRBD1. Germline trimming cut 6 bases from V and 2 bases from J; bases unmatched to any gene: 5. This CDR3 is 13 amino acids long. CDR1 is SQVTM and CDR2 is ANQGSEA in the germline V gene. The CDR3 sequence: CSVRQGSNTEAFF. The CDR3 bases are TGCAGCGTACGACAGGGGAGTAACACTGAAGCTTTCTTT.

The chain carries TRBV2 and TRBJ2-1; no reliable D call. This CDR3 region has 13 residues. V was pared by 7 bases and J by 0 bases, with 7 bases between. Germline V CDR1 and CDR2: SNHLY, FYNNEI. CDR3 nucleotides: TGTGCCAGCACCGTAAGCTCCTACAATGAGCAGTTCTTC. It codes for CASTVSSYNEQFF.

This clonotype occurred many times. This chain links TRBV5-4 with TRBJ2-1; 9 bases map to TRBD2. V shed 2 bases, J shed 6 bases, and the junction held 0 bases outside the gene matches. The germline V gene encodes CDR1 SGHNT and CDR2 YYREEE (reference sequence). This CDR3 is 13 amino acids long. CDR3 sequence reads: CASSLLAGNEQFF. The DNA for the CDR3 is TGTGCCAGCAGCTTACTAGCGGGCAATGAGCAGTTCTTC.

This CDR3 is CASSAGRGDTQYF. The CDR3 DNA sequence: TGCGCCAGCAGTGCGGGACGCGGGGATACGCAGTATTTT. The chain links TRBV10-2 to TRBJ2-3; D could derive from TRBD1 or TRBD2 (5 bases each). The CDR3 extends over 13 amino acids. From germline, CDR1 is WSHSY and CDR2 SAAADI. With 4 bases removed from V and 6 bases from J, the gap between germline ends came to 11 bases.